These 2 T cell receptor beta chains came from one sample sequenced in a study of beta chain features in type 1 diabetes (dated 2018 in TCRdb). Library method: the immunoSEQ multiplex PCR assay. All of the isolated RNA was reverse transcribed with the High Capacity cDNA Reverse Transcription Kit, so expressed TCRB transcripts were sequenced. The table comes from immuneACCESS by way of TCRdb, which keeps in-frame sequences with V and J called. Part of the clones is missing from these tables; in studies checked, under half for an unresolved V gene and the rest for unknown reasons. The sample table lists about 230,000 clones, 16% of them with a count of one. About 0.092% of the sample rests with the top ten. Findings and caveats that apply to the study as a whole: Type 1 diabetes patients showed a moderate but significant shortening of TCRB CDR3 length in all four CD4+ subsets.

Which antigens these TCRs recognize remains unknown. The material sequenced was naive CD4+ T cells from blood. The sample's cell subset or site, from its label and the paper: true naive CD4+ T cells. The origin of the receptors is a man aged 25 to 40 with type 1 diabetes.

This clone turned up a few times. The J gene is TRBJ2-3, the V gene TRBV9, with 7 nucleotides matching TRBD1. The CDR3 loop spans 16 amino acids. Germline CDR1 reads SGDLS; CDR2 reads YYNGEE. The ends lost 4 bases at V and 0 bases at J; junction bases unmatched: 8. DNA of the CDR3: TGTGCCAGCAGCCCACCCTCGGACAGGAGCACAGATACGCAGTATTTT. This encodes CASSPPSDRSTDTQYF.

This clone was seen a handful of times. The chain couples TRBV7-6 to TRBJ1-4; D may be TRBD1 (5 bases). Germline V gene data show CDR1 as SGHVS and CDR2 as FNYEAQ. The CDR3 totals 14 residues. The germline V and J ends were trimmed by 2 bases and 5 bases, with 9 bases remaining between them. The CDR3 DNA reads as TGTGCCAGCAGCTTATGGCAGGGAAATGAAAAACTGTTTTTT. Translated, it gives CASSLWQGNEKLFF.